The TCR beta chain described here comes from a study of CD8 T cells in ankylosing spondylitis. Study results and caveats: Within peripheral blood, clones linked to disease were CD8+ and relatively rare.

TCRdb recomputed calls from the 5' RACE reads with MiXCR, one row per CDR3 protein. The data contain about 360,000 distinct CDR3 sequences, approximately 15% of them singletons. The CDR3 loop spans 18 amino acids. V was pared by 4 bases and J by 3 bases, with 10 bases of the junction left unmatched. This clonotype was picked up many times. The antigen remains unidentified. Sample: blood, either unsorted or a sorted T cell fraction (not recorded which). The TCR comes from a male donor with ankylosing spondylitis or in good health (not recorded which). V usage is TRBV12-3 or TRBV12-4 and J usage is TRBJ2-1; TRBD2 agrees at 12 bases. CDR3 sequence reads: CASSSLPGLAGFYNEQFF. CDR3 coding DNA: TGTGCCAGCAGTTCCCTCCCGGGACTAGCGGGTTTCTACAATGAGCAGTTCTTC.